Given below is one TCR beta chain in context. Primed by a sample-barcoded 5' primer and a J-beta primer mix, a second PCR proceeded for roughly 6 to 12 cycles. Each single sample gave us at least 3 million CDR3-containing paired-end reads. TCRdb re-called the 5' RACE reads with MiXCR, one entry per CDR3 protein. In the table there are more than 1,000,000 distinct CDR3 sequences, almost 25% of which are singletons. These data belong to a study of blood T cells in healthy people across ages. V shed 6 bases and J shed 6 bases, with 14 bases lying between them. Germline V gene sequence: CDR1 MNHEY, CDR2 SVGAGI. The CDR3 has 14 residues. Extractions gave at least 5.5 micrograms of total RNA per sample. The same sample was also used in a study of T cells of mothers and their children. From that study: The extracted RNA was employed in its entirety for cDNA synthesis, at approximately 1.6 ug per 15 ul. Overlap ran slightly, non-significantly higher for related than unrelated mother-child pairs.

This clonotype originated in a girl aged 2-10 years in good health. V gene TRBV6-5 combines with J gene TRBJ2-2, with a tentative D call TRBD2 (5 bases). The sequencing input was blood. CDR3 coding DNA: TGTGCCAGCAGAAAACCACTAGGCTCCGGGGAGCTGTTTTTT. Its translation is CASRKPLGSGELFF.